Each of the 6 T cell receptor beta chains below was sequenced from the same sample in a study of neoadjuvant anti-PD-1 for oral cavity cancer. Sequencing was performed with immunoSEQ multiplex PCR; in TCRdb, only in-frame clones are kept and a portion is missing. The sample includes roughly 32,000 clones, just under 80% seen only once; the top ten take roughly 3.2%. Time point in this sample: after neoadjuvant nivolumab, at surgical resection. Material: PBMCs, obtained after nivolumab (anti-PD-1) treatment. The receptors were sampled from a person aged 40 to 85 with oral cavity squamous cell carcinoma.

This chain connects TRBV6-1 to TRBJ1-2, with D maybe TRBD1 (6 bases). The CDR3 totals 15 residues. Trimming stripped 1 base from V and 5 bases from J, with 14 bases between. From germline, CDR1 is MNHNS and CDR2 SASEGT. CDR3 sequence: CASSEGSYRAYGYTF. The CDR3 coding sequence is TGTGCCAGCAGTGAAGGGTCCTACAGGGCTTATGGCTACACCTTC.

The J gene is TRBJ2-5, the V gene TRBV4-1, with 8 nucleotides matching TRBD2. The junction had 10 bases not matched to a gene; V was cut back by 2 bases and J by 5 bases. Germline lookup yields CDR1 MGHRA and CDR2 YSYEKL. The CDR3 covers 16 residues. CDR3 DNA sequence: TGCGCCAGCAGCCAAACCAGCGGGGGAGTCCCGGAGACCCAGTACTTC. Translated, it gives CASSQTSGGVPETQYF.

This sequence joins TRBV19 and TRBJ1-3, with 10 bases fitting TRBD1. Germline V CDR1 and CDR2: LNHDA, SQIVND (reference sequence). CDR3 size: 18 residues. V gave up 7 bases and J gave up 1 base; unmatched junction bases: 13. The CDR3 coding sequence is TGTGCCAGTACCCACGGGACAGGGGATTTTATTTCTGGAAACACCATATATTTT. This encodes CASTHGTGDFISGNTIYF. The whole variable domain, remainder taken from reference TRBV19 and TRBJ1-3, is DGGITQSPKYLFRKEGQNVTLSCEQNLNHDAMYWYRQDPGQGLRLIYYSQIVNDFQKGDIAEGYSVSREKKESFPLTVTSAQKNPTAFYLCASTHGTGDFISGNTIYFGEGSWLTVV.

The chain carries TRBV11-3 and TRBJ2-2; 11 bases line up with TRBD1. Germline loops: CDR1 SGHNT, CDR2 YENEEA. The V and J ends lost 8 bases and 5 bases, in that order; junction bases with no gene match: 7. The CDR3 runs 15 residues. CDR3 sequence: CASRPGTGGTGELFF. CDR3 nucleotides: TGTGCCAGCCGGCCCGGGACAGGGGGAACCGGGGAGCTGTTTTTT. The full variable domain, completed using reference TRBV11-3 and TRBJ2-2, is EAGVVQSPRYKIIEKKQPVAFWCNPISGHNTLYWYLQNLGQGPELLIRYENEEAVDDSQLPKDRFSAERLKGVDSTLKIQPAELGDSAVYLCASRPGTGGTGELFFGEGSRLTVL.

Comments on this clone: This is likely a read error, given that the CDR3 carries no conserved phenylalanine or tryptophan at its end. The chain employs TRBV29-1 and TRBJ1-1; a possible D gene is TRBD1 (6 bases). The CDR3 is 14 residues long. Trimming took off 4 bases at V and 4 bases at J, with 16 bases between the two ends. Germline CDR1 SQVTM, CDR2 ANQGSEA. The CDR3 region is CSVVVQGSGTEAFL. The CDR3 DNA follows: TGCAGCGTTGTCGTCCAGGGGAGCGGCACTGAAGCTTTCCTT.

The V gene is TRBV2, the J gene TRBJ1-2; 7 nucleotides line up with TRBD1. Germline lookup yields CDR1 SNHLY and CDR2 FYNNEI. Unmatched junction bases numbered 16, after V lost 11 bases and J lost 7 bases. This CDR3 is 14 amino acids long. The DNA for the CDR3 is TGTGCCGGGGCAAGAGGGACAGCTCTAGGTGGCTACACCTTC. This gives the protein CAGARGTALGGYTF.